The table lists the clone carrying this T cell receptor beta chain with a few counts. The sample comes from a study of T cells in Graves' hyperthyroidism and ophthalmopathy. TCR beta CDR3 sequences were amplified from RNA transcripts. HTBI primers drove first-round RT-PCR of the TCR CDR3. From the multiplex PCR reads, TCRdb called clonotypes with MiXCR, one entry per CDR3 protein. The table shows around 500,000 distinct CDR3 sequences, with about 16% occurring only once. Germline values: CDR1 MNHEY, CDR2 SVGEGT. V lost 6 bases and J lost 4, with 13 bases in between. The CDR3 totals 14 residues. This TCR was recovered from a woman in her 30s with Graves' ophthalmopathy. This rearrangement joins TRBV6-2 or TRBV6-3 to TRBJ2-1; unclear D gene. The sequenced sample was blood. CDR3 DNA sequence: TGTGCCAGCAGCTGGATCACAGTTTACAATGAGCAGTTCTTC. Translation gives CASSWITVYNEQFF.